A single T cell receptor beta chain is shown here with its context. Repertoires were generated with immunoSEQ multiplex PCR, while TCRdb's copy carries only in-frame clones and drops some. The table lists 270,000 or so clones, roughly 89% of them singletons, with approximately 4.6% in the top ten. This specimen belongs to a study of blood T cell repertoires in COVID-19. This CDR3 has 19 amino acids. J is TRBJ2-3 and V is TRBV21-1; the DNA was not used to check the table's D call, TRBD1. TRBV21-1 constitutes a pseudogene. Material for sequencing was peripheral blood. The receptor's source is a woman aged 40 to 49 who had recovered from COVID-19. The CDR3 region has the DNA TGTGCCAGCAGCAAAGCTAGAGAACAGGGGACGATTAGCACAGATACGCAGTATTTT. Translation: CASSKAREQGTISTDTQYF.